These 18 T cell receptor beta chains were sequenced from one sample in a study of PD-L1 blockade in urothelial cancer. TCRdb's copy holds only in-frame clones and misses some; the assay was immunoSEQ multiplex PCR. The sample has about 52,000 clones, roughly four fifths seen once. Time point denoted: pretreatment peripheral blood. Sequenced here: PBMCs, sampled around atezolizumab (anti-PD-L1) treatment. These TCRs come from a man between 65 and 85 years old with urothelial cancer.

The chain carries TRBV5-1 and TRBJ2-5; a possible D gene is TRBD2 (5 bases). V lost 0 bases, J lost 1 base, and 10 bases lay in between. The CDR3 length is 15 residues. The germline gives CDR1 SGHRS, CDR2 YFSETQ. The CDR3 coding sequence is TGCGCCAGCAGCTTGGCAGCGGAGAGCCAAGAGACCCAGTACTTC. Translation: CASSLAAESQETQYF.

V usage is TRBV28 and J usage is TRBJ2-5; 7 positions agree with TRBD1. The trim removed 6 bases at V and 5 bases at J, leaving 15 bases unmatched. The CDR3 spans 16 residues. The germline gives CDR1 MDHEN, CDR2 SYDVKM. In DNA form, the CDR3 reads TGTGCCAGCAGCTTACTCGACAGGGACGTTACGGAGACCCAGTACTTC. Translating it yields CASSLLDRDVTETQYF.

This clone was seen more than once but under ten times. This chain uses TRBV2 with TRBJ2-7; maybe TRBD2 (5 bases). Trimming took off 3 bases at V and 7 bases at J, with 13 bases between the two ends. Germline V lookup: CDR1 SNHLY, CDR2 FYNNEI. This CDR3 is 13 amino acids long. CDR3 coding DNA: TGTGCCAGCAGTGAGGACTCCATTTCGGAGCAGTACTTC. This translates into CASSEDSISEQYF.

This clone occurred a few times. J is TRBJ1-1 and V is TRBV7-3; no firm D call. This CDR3 is 15 amino acids long. Germline CDR1 reads SGHTA; CDR2 reads FQGTGA. The ends were cut back, 5 bases at V and 1 base at J, with 14 bases in the middle. Here the CDR3 DNA reads TGTGCCAGCAGCCGGGAAGGACCGTCGAACACTGAAGCTTTCTTT. It codes for CASSREGPSNTEAFF.

The CDR3 DNA reads as TGTGCCAGCAGCTCCTTACCGGGGAAACAAGAGACCCAGTACTTC. The encoded protein is CASSSLPGKQETQYF. This rearrangement joins TRBV7-9 to TRBJ2-5, with D maybe TRBD2 (5 bases). The germline V gene encodes CDR1 SEHNR and CDR2 FQNEAQ (reference sequence). Trimming left V 4 bases short and J 2 bases short, with 14 bases between. This CDR3 is built from 15 residues.

The chain combines TRBV7-6 with TRBJ2-1; tentative D call: TRBD2 (6 bases). The CDR3 runs to 14 residues. Trimming shortened V by 5 bases and J by 3 bases, and 11 bases separated the two germline ends. In germline, CDR1 is SGHVS, CDR2 FNYEAQ. CDR3 DNA: TGTGCCAGCAGCCGCTTCGGGAGCTACAATGAGCAGTTCTTC. This sequence encodes CASSRFGSYNEQFF.

This clone was counted a few times. The chain employs TRBV13 and TRBJ1-1, with no clear D. V was cut by 2 bases and J by 0 bases, with 4 bases left in between. In germline, CDR1 is PRHDT, CDR2 FYEKMQ (reference sequence). The CDR3 is made up of 13 amino acids. For the CDR3, the DNA is TGTGCCAGCAGCTTACAGTTGAACACTGAAGCTTTCTTT. Its translation is CASSLQLNTEAFF.

The genes are TRBV18 and TRBJ1-1; D is perhaps TRBD1 (6 bases). The CDR3 runs to 16 residues. CDR1 is KGHSH, CDR2 LQKENI, per germline. The V gene lost 3 bases and the J gene lost 0 bases, with 14 bases spanning the gap. The CDR3 nucleotides are TGTGCCAGCTCACCCACTTTAGGGGGAATGAACACTGAAGCTTTCTTT. Its protein product is CASSPTLGGMNTEAFF.

V usage is TRBV18 and J usage is TRBJ2-3; TRBD2 might be the D (5 bases). The V end lost 0 bases, the J end lost 2 bases, and 18 bases lay between the germline ends. Germline CDR1 is KGHSH and CDR2 is LQKENI. The CDR3 is 18 amino acids. The CDR3 is CASSPPFRTLSFTDTQYF. CDR3 DNA: TGTGCCAGCTCACCACCATTCAGGACTCTATCATTCACAGATACGCAGTATTTT.

This chain connects TRBV5-1 to TRBJ2-2; D is perhaps TRBD1 (5 bases). The CDR3 has 14 amino acids. CDR1 and CDR2 from the germline V gene are SGHRS and YFSETQ. Trimming removed 5 bases from V and 5 bases from J, with 13 bases in between. This CDR3 is CASRSQGVTGELFF. The CDR3 coding sequence is TGCGCCAGCAGAAGCCAGGGCGTAACCGGGGAGCTGTTTTTT.

This clone was observed once. The chain carries TRBV5-4 and TRBJ2-7, with 9 bases that match TRBD1. The CDR3 spans 13 residues. With V trimmed by 2 bases and J by 7 bases, 4 bases remained unmatched. The germline V gene has CDR1 SGHNT and CDR2 YYREEE (reference sequence). CDR3 coding DNA: TGTGCCAGCAGCTTCCCCGGGACAGGGGAGCAGTACTTC. Translation gives CASSFPGTGEQYF.

This rearrangement joins TRBV9 to TRBJ2-7, with D possibly being TRBD2 (5 bases). The CDR3 spans 14 residues. Trimming removed 0 bases from V and 2 bases from J, with 9 bases in between. Germline V gene sequence: CDR1 SGDLS, CDR2 YYNGEE. This CDR3 reads CASSVGVGTYEQYF. The CDR3 nucleotides are TGTGCCAGCAGCGTAGGTGTCGGGACCTACGAGCAGTACTTC.

The V call is TRBV5-1, the J call TRBJ1-2, with TRBD1 matching over 7 bases. CDR3 length: 15 amino acids. Germline V gives CDR1 SGHRS, CDR2 YFSETQ. The ends lost 4 bases at V and 1 base at J; junction bases unmatched: 7. In DNA, the CDR3 is TGCGCCAGCAGCCTCCCGGGACAGATTAACTATGGCTACACCTTC. This sequence encodes CASSLPGQINYGYTF.

The chain uses TRBV14 and TRBJ1-1; maybe TRBD1 (6 bases). CDR1 is SGHDN and CDR2 is FVKESK in the germline V gene. Trimming removed 4 bases at V and 4 bases at J, with 13 bases between. This CDR3 has 14 amino acids. The CDR3 coding sequence is TGTGCCAGCAGCCTAATTCGGGGGGCCACTGAAGCTTTCTTT. Its protein product is CASSLIRGATEAFF.

This chain uses TRBV4-3 with TRBJ1-4; D is perhaps TRBD1 (5 bases). Trimming removed 1 base from V and 5 bases from J, with 11 bases in between. CDR3 length: 15 amino acids. Germline-derived CDR1 and CDR2 are LGHNA and YSLEER. The CDR3, as DNA: TGCGCCAGCAGCCAAGGCGACAGAAAGAATGAAAAACTGTTTTTT. It encodes CASSQGDRKNEKLFF.

The chain links TRBV7-2 to TRBJ2-6; 10 nucleotides line up with TRBD1. Germline CDR1 is SGHTA and CDR2 is FQGNSA. The CDR3 has 19 residues. Losses at the gene ends were 4 bases for V and 0 bases for J; bases not matched to a gene: 9. The chain's CDR3 is CASSSVRQGAGSGANVLTF. DNA for the CDR3: TGTGCCAGCAGCTCTGTACGACAGGGGGCCGGCTCTGGGGCCAACGTCCTGACTTTC.

V gene TRBV19 combines with J gene TRBJ1-2, with 7 bases that match TRBD1. V gave up 3 bases and J gave up 4 bases; unmatched junction bases: 2. Germline V gene lookup returns CDR1 LNHDA and CDR2 SQIVND (reference sequence). CDR3 length equals 13 residues. The CDR3 reads CASSMGTAYGYTF. CDR3 DNA sequence: TGTGCCAGTAGTATGGGGACAGCCTATGGCTACACCTTC. Variable domain in full (rest from reference TRBV19 and TRBJ1-2): DGGITQSPKYLFRKEGQNVTLSCEQNLNHDAMYWYRQDPGQGLRLIYYSQIVNDFQKGDIAEGYSVSREKKESFPLTVTSAQKNPTAFYLCASSMGTAYGYTFGSGTRLTVV.

This chain joins TRBV6-1 and TRBJ2-3, with 7 bases matching TRBD2. Trimming cost V 5 bases and J 4 bases; bases outside gene matches: 9. The CDR3 has 15 residues. Germline V CDR1 and CDR2: MNHNS, SASEGT. CDR3 region: CASSSPQRGSDTQYF. The CDR3 DNA reads as TGTGCCAGCAGTTCCCCACAGCGGGGCTCAGATACGCAGTATTTT.